This T cell receptor beta chain comes out of a study of T cells in Graves' hyperthyroidism and ophthalmopathy (dated by TCRdb to between 2019 and 2020). With regard to the full study: Peripheral blood was collected at initial diagnosis, before any treatment. TCR V-J signatures able to tell the groups apart were searched for in a discovery cohort of 100 or so patients, of whom about 40 had Graves' ophthalmopathy and some 60 had stable Graves' hyperthyroidism. An independent validation cohort of some 18 hyperthyroidism patients and approximately 17 patients who later progressed to ophthalmopathy tested prospective prediction of ophthalmopathy. The 100 or so discovery patients were randomly divided into training and test sets at a 7:3 ratio. The study also compared thyroid tissue and blood T-cell repertoires from about six Graves' hyperthyroidism patients. After blood sampling, hyperthyroidism patients were treated with methimazole at a starting dose of 30 mg daily, and ophthalmopathy patients were treated with high-dose intravenous methylprednisolone. According to the paper, TCR Vbeta CDR3 sequencing was carried out on 135 peripheral blood samples, which came from 40 to 45 ophthalmopathy, around 74 hyperthyroidism and roughly 17 progressor patients.

Graves' hyperthyroidism was defined as stable when no progression to ophthalmopathy occurred over 18 months of follow-up. Hyperthyroidism patients were newly diagnosed, had a disease duration of under 2 months, and were aged 18 to 65 years. Any patient with an uncontrolled infection, another autoimmune disease, pregnancy or lactation was excluded. Clinical symptoms, serum thyroxine and TRAb, thyroid ultrasound, and orbital computed tomography formed the basis for the diagnoses. Ficoll-Paque density gradient centrifugation was used to isolate PBMCs from under 11 ml of fresh peripheral blood. Total RNA was extracted using Trizol reagent, and RNA quality was assessed on an Agilent 2100 Bioanalyzer. The research as a whole found: Blood samples also contained most of the expanded thyroid clonotypes (frequency above 0.001), which suggests that blood repertoires may reflect thyroid immune responses. A 13 V-J signature model separated ophthalmopathy from stable hyperthyroidism, with 87.88% sensitivity and 81.08% specificity in cross-validation and 80%/75% in testing. Sample size was not statistically predetermined, and blinding of investigators to group allocation was not performed. In validation, the model predicted progression to ophthalmopathy with roughly 70% sensitivity and approximately 72% specificity, a median of around six months before onset.

The CDR3 numbers 15 residues from cysteine through phenylalanine. Only CDR3 DNA is held: 45 bases, read in frame from base 1. The germline V gene (reference sequence) provides CDR1 SEHNR and CDR2 FQNEAQ. The junction shows trimming of 3 bases on V and 5 bases on J, plus 14 bases between the germline ends. Amplification of TCR beta CDR3 regions was carried out from RNA transcripts. For the first round of RT-PCR on the TCR CDR3, the HTBI primer set was used together with the Qiagen OneStep RT-PCR kit. Libraries were constructed in a second round of multiplex PCR, after which size selection and purification were carried out. Paired-end sequencing of the libraries was performed with 100 bp reads on an Illumina HiSeq2000. Concerning the study's data processing: SOAPnuke was used to process the raw data, removing reads that contained adapters or uncalled bases, had a mean Phred below 15, or lacked an exact match to the constant primer or identifier. COPE v1.2.5 was used to merge the high-quality paired reads, and each unique nucleotide sequence was defined as a clonotype. Clonotypes were aligned to IMGT TRBV, TRBD and TRBJ reference segments using MiTCR v1.1. Analysis was restricted to V-J combinations with a frequency above 0.0001, which covered roughly 99% of repertoires. The TCS score was defined as the ratio of F50 (clonal expansion) to E x V (chaos), calculated using BLOSUM62-based TCRdist between CDR3 peptides within each V-J. Welch's t-statistics and random forest reduced approximately 520 V-J features to 13, which were used in a naive Bayes classifier (R e1071). The Morisita-Horn index was used to measure how similar the thyroid and blood repertoires were. Starting from the raw public reads, TCRdb applied fastp trimming at Q25, assembled clones with MiXCR and retained in-frame beta chains. Each record represents a unique CDR3 protein, reported with the most common genes and DNA among its rows. None of the V and J calls come from the authors' own analysis; TCRdb made them. Counted in this sample were 700,000 to 850,000 distinct CDR3 sequences; approximately 40% of them appeared once. Together, the top ten hold about a third of the sample.

This clonotype was seen repeatedly, ten times or more. Its antigen target is currently unknown. Nothing much larger sits one base from this clone, and base qualities are not available. The TCR comes from a middle-aged woman with Graves' hyperthyroidism. The sequence is built from TRBV7-9 and TRBJ1-5; the D region possibly corresponds to TRBD1 (5 bases align). Specimen: blood. CDR3 loop: CASSFSLQGDQPQHF. The sequence in DNA is TGTGCCAGCAGCTTCTCTCTTCAGGGTGATCAGCCCCAGCATTTT.